This T cell receptor (beta chain) comes out of a study of T cell clones after liver transplantation. Across the study: TCRbeta sequencing after a pre-transplant mixed lymphocyte reaction identified graft-donor-reactive clones, later tracked in post-transplant blood.

TCRdb keeps only in-frame clones here, not all; method: immunoSEQ multiplex PCR. This sample has over 55,000 clones, with about 71% found just once. The J segment lost 8 bases and the V segment lost 7 bases, leaving 6 bases of the junction unmatched. This CDR3 spans 13 amino acids. Germline V gene lookup returns CDR1 MNHEY and CDR2 SMNVEV (reference sequence). The material was CD4+ T cells from blood, obtained at the roughly 16-month timepoint. This receptor was taken from a human patient who received a liver transplant. Some of these T cells may belong to the graft donor. This chain uses TRBV27 with TRBJ2-1; 9 bases align to TRBD1. Written as DNA, the CDR3 is TGTGCCAGCACCGGGACAGGGAAGGATGAGCAGTTCTTC. It yields the protein CASTGTGKDEQFF.